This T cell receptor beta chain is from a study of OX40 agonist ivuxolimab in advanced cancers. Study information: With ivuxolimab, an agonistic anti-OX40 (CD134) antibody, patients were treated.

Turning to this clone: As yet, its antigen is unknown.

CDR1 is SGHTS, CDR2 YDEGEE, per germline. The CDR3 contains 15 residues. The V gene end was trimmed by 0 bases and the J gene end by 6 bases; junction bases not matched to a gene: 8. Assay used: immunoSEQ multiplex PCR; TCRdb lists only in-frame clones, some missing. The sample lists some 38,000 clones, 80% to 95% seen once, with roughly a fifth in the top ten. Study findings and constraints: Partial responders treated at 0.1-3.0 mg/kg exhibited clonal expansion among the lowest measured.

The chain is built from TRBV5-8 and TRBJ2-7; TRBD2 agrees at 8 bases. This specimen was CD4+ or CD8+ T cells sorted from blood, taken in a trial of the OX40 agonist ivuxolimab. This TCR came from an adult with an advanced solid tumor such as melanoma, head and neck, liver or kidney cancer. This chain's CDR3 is CASSLGGLALVEQYF. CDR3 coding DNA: TGTGCCAGCAGCTTGGGAGGACTAGCACTGGTCGAGCAGTACTTC.